The TCR beta chain described here comes from a study of cytomegalovirus exposure and HLA in healthy donors. PCR was performed using 60 Vbeta and 13 Jbeta primers. Profiled with immunoSEQ multiplex PCR; TCRdb holds only in-frame clones, not every one. Of 150,000 to 200,000 clones listed, over 65% are singletons. The donors were healthy bone marrow donors. The germline V gene has CDR1 MNHEY and CDR2 SVGAGI. After removal of 4 bases from V and 4 bases from J, the junction contained 9 bases not matched to a gene. The CDR3 runs to 16 residues. Overall study results and limits: A previous analysis found most TCR beta V segments productive roughly 87% or roughly 30% of the time. The listing of 150 to 200 TCR beta chains classed them as cytomegalovirus-associated.

With regard to this clone: The target antigen is unknown.

The sequence derives from a woman in her twenties or thirties in good health and CMV-seropositive. The genes are TRBV6-5 and TRBJ2-1, with 8 bases that match TRBD2. Material for sequencing was PBMCs. CDR3 DNA sequence: TGTGCCAGCAGTTCCGGGGCGGGAGGTAATTACAATGAGCAGTTCTTC. This translates into CASSSGAGGNYNEQFF.